Following are 4 T cell receptor beta chains from one sample sequenced in a study of post-analysis software for immune sequencing data. Findings of the study overall: Controls showed lower frequencies than patients for roughly five TRBV segments, and TRBV5-6, TRBV5-1 and TRBV20-1 were among these.

No antigen has been assigned to these receptors. Unique molecular identifiers tagged the TCR beta cDNA libraries. TCRdb re-called the PCR reads through MiXCR, storing one row per CDR3 protein. There are hundreds of thousands of distinct CDR3 sequences in the sample; roughly three fifths occur only once, and approximately 10% lies in the top ten. Sequencing input: blood. Receptor source: a girl aged 2 to 10 with multiple sclerosis.

The chain joins TRBV20-1 to TRBJ1-2; no clear D. Germline V gene lookup returns CDR1 DFQATT and CDR2 SNEGSKA (reference sequence). The V end was cut by 0 bases, the J end by 0 bases, with 11 bases between. The CDR3 sequence is 15 residues long. The CDR3 bases are TGCAGTGCTAGAGATCTAGGTCGGACTAACTATGGCTACACCTTC. It yields the protein CSARDLGRTNYGYTF.

The V and J genes are TRBV6-5 and TRBJ1-4; 9 nucleotides agree with TRBD1. The ends lost 6 bases at V and 8 bases at J; junction bases unmatched: 4. The germline V gene encodes CDR1 MNHEY and CDR2 SVGAGI. This CDR3 is 13 amino acids long. The CDR3 spells CASRNRGLEKLFF. The CDR3 nucleotides read TGTGCCAGCAGAAACAGGGGGCTCGAAAAACTGTTTTTT.

This clonotype has more than one count but fewer than ten. J is TRBJ2-5 and V is TRBV29-1; D tentatively reads TRBD1 or TRBD2 (5 bases each). The CDR3 loop spans 12 amino acids. Trimming cost V 0 bases and J 4 bases, with 6 bases left between them. The V gene's germline CDR1 is SQVTM and CDR2 ANQGSEA. CDR3 sequence reads: CSVEDGGETQYF. The CDR3 DNA reads as TGCAGCGTTGAAGATGGGGGAGAGACCCAGTACTTC.

The V and J genes are TRBV6-5 and TRBJ2-7; D is undetermined. In germline, CDR1 is MNHEY, CDR2 SVGAGI. V shed 0 bases and J shed 0 bases, with 15 bases lying between them. CDR3 length: 17 residues. The CDR3 loop is CASSYSTHEASSYEQYF. The CDR3 nucleotides are TGTGCCAGCAGTTACTCGACTCACGAGGCTAGCTCCTACGAGCAGTACTTC.